This entry features one T cell receptor beta chain sequence. The sample originates from a study of blood T cell repertoires in COVID-19. Sequencing was performed with immunoSEQ multiplex PCR; in TCRdb, only in-frame clones are kept and a portion is missing. The sample consists of roughly 48,000 clones, roughly 89% of them appearing once. CDR1 MNHEY and CDR2 SVGAGI come from the germline V gene. The CDR3 length is 13 residues. The V and J ends lost 6 bases and 0 bases, in that order; junction bases with no gene match: 1. The chain joins TRBV6-5 to TRBJ1-1; TRBD1 matches at 7 bases. Sequenced: peripheral blood. The origin of this receptor is a woman of 80 years or more with acute or convalescent COVID-19. CDR3 sequence (DNA): TGTGCCAGCAGGGGACAGCTGAACACTGAAGCTTTCTTT. Protein sequence: CASRGQLNTEAFF.